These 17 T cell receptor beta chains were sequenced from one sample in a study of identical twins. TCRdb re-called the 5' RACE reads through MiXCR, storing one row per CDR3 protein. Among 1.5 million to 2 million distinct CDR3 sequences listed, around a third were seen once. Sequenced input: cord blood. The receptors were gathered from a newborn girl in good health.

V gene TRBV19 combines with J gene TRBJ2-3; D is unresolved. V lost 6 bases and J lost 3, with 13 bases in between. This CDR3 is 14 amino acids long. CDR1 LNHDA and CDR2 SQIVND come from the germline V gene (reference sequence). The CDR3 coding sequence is TGTGCCAGTAGCCGACCCGCAAGAACAGATACGCAGTATTTT. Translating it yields CASSRPARTDTQYF.

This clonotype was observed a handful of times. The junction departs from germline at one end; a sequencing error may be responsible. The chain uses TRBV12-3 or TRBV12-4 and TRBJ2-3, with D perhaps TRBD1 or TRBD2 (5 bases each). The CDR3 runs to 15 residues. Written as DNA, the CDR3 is TGTGCCAGCAGTTTAGGTGCAGGGAGAGCAGATACGCAATATTTT. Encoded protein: CASSLGAGRADTQYF.

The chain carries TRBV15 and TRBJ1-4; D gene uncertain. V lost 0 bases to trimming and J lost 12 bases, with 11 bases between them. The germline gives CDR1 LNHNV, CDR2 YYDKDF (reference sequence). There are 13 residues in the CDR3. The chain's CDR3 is CATSRDPGTELFF. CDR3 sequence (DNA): TGTGCCACCAGCAGAGATCCGGGTACGGAACTGTTTTTT.

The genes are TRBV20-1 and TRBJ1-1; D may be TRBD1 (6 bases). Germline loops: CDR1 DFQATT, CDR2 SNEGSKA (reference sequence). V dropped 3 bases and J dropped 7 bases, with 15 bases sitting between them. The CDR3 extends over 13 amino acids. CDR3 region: CSARNRVSGEAFF. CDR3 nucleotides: TGCAGTGCTAGGAACAGGGTAAGCGGTGAAGCTTTCTTT.

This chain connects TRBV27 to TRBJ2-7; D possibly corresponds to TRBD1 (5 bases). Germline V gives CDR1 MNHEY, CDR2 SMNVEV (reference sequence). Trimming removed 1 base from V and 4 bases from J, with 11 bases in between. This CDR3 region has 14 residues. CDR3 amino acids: CASSLYSRGYEQYF. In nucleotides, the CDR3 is TGTGCCAGCAGTTTATATAGTAGGGGATACGAGCAGTACTTC.

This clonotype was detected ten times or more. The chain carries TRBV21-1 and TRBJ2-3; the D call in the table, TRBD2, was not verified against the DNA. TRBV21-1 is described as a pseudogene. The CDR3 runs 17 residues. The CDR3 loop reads CASSKRHTSASTDTQYF. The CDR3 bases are TGTGCCAGCAGCAAAAGGCATACTAGCGCTAGCACAGATACGCAGTATTTT.

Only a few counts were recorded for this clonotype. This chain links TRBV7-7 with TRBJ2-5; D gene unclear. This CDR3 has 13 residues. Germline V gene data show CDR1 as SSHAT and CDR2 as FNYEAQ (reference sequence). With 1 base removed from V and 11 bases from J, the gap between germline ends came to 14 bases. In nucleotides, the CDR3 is TGTGCCAGCAGCTTAGATTCTGGCGGAGAGCAGTACTTC. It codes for CASSLDSGGEQYF.

The CDR3 coding sequence is TGCGCCAGCAGCCAACTGGGACAGTCGGGGGCTTTCTTT. As protein: CASSQLGQSGAFF. The chain couples TRBV4-1 to TRBJ1-1; 7 nucleotides line up with TRBD1. CDR3 length equals 13 residues. CDR1 MGHRA and CDR2 YSYEKL come from the germline V gene. J lost 11 bases, V lost 2 bases, and 8 bases had no gene match.

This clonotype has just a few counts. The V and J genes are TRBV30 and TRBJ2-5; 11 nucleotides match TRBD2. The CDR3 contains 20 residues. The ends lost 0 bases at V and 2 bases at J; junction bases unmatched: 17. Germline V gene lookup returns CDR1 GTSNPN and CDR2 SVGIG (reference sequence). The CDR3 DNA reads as TGTGCCTGGAGTGTACTCGGGACTAGCGGACCTATCGACCGACAAGAGACCCAGTACTTC. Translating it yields CAWSVLGTSGPIDRQETQYF. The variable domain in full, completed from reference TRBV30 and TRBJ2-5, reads SQTIHQWPATLVQPVGSPLSLECTVEGTSNPNLYWYRQAAGRGLQLLFYSVGIGQISSEVPQNLSASRPQDRQFILSSKKLLLSDSGFYLCAWSVLGTSGPIDRQETQYFGPGTRLLVL.

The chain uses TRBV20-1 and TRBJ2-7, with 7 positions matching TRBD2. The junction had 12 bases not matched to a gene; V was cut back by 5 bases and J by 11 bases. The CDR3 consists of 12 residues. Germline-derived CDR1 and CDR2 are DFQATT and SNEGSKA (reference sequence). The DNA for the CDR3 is TGCAGTGCTGGACCGGGAGGTCCCGGCGAGTACTTC. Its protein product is CSAGPGGPGEYF.

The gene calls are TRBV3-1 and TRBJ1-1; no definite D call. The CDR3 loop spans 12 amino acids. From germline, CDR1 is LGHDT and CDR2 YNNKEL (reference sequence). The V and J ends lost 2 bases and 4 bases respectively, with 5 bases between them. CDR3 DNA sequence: TGTGCCAGCAGCCAAAGGAGCACTGAAGCTTTCTTT. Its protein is CASSQRSTEAFF.

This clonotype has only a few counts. The CDR3 is CASGDREGAYGYTF. DNA of the CDR3: TGCGCCAGCGGGGACAGGGAGGGGGCCTATGGCTACACCTTC. The genes are TRBV10-2 and TRBJ1-2, with TRBD1 matching over 9 bases. The CDR3 loop spans 14 amino acids. The germline V gene has CDR1 WSHSY and CDR2 SAAADI. Unmatched junction bases numbered 8, after V lost 8 bases and J lost 4 bases.

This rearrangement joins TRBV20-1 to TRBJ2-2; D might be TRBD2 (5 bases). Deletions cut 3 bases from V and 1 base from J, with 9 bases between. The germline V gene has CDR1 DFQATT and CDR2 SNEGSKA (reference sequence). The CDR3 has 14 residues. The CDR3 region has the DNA TGCAGTGCTAGCCAAAGCGGGAACACCGGGGAGCTGTTTTTT. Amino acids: CSASQSGNTGELFF.

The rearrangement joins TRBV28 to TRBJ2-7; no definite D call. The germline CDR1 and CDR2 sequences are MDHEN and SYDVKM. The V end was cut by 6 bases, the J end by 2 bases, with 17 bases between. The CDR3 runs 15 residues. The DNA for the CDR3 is TGTGCCAGCAGATTCACCGGAATTCCGACCTACGAGCAGTACTTC. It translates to CASRFTGIPTYEQYF.

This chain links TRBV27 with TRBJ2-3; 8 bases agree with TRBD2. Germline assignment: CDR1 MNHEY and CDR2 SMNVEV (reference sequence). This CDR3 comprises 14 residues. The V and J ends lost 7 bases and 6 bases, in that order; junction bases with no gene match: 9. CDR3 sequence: CASTNGASGDTQYF. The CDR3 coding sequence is TGTGCCAGCACCAATGGGGCTAGCGGGGATACGCAGTATTTT.

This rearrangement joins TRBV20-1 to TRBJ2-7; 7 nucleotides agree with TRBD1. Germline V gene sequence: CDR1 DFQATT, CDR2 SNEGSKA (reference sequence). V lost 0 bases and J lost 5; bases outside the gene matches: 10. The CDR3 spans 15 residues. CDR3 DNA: TGCAGTGCTAGAGATCGGCAAGGGGGCGGCCACGAGCAGTACTTC. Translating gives CSARDRQGGGHEQYF.

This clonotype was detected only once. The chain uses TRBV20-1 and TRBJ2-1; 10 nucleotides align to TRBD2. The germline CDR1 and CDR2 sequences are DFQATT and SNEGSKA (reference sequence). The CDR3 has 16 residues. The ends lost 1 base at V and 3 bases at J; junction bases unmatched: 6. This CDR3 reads CSARAYTSGNYNEQFF. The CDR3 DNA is TGCAGTGCTAGAGCTTATACTAGCGGGAACTACAATGAGCAGTTCTTC.